One and the same sample provided the 21 T cell receptor beta chains below, sequenced in a study of naive and memory T cell subsets. Study-level results: A few larger clonotypes appeared in naive repertoires, especially CD8, possibly memory cells re-expressing CD45RA.

The beta constant-region primer was an equimolar mix of two oligonucleotides covering TRBC1 and TRBC2. Ligated cDNA was amplified by four rounds of PCR with nested alpha and beta constant-region primers and SP2. A single record per CDR3 protein comes from TCRdb applying MiXCR to the UMI-ligation and nested PCR reads. In the table there are around 140,000 distinct CDR3 sequences, 15% to 25% of which are singletons. These TCRs are of unknown antigen specificity. Sequenced: naive CD8+ T cells from blood. The origin of the receptors is a human donor in good health.

The chain links TRBV5-5 to TRBJ2-5; a possible D gene is TRBD2 (7 bases). CDR1 and CDR2 (germline): SGHKS, YYEKEE (reference sequence). V lost 0 bases and J lost 4, with 13 bases in between. The CDR3 runs to 15 residues. Here the CDR3 DNA reads TGTGCCAGCAGCTTGGAGGGGGGGGCGCGAGAGACCCAGTACTTC. Translated, it gives CASSLEGGARETQYF.

The chain joins TRBV19 to TRBJ2-1, with D unclear. Germline CDR1 reads LNHDA; CDR2 reads SQIVND (reference sequence). The CDR3 runs to 14 residues. With 7 bases removed from V and 3 bases from J, the gap between germline ends came to 13 bases. In DNA, the CDR3 is TGTGCCAGTACTACCAGCTCCTTCTACAATGAGCAGTTCTTC. It is translated as CASTTSSFYNEQFF.

The chain has TRBV7-9 and TRBJ2-3; D is perhaps TRBD2 (5 bases). The ends were cut back, 3 bases at V and 2 bases at J, with 15 bases in the middle. The CDR3 is 16 residues long. Germline CDR1 reads SEHNR; CDR2 reads FQNEAQ (reference sequence). The CDR3 nucleotides read TGTGCCAGCAGCTTTGATTTCAGCGGAAACACAGATACGCAGTATTTT. This gives the protein CASSFDFSGNTDTQYF.

This chain joins TRBV5-4 and TRBJ2-3; D is ambiguous. The V end lost 2 bases, the J end lost 2 bases, and 9 bases lay between the germline ends. CDR3 size: 14 residues. The germline gives CDR1 SGHNT, CDR2 YYREEE (reference sequence). The CDR3, as DNA: TGTGCCAGCAGCTTACAAGGGCTCACAGATACGCAGTATTTT. Its translation is CASSLQGLTDTQYF.

Comments on this clonotype: The junction departs from the called germline gene at one end, perhaps through a read error. The chain recombines TRBV12-3 or TRBV12-4 with TRBJ2-1, with TRBD1 as a possible D gene (6 bases). This CDR3 comprises 12 residues. Written as DNA, the CDR3 is TGTACCAGCAGTTTAGGGGGAGATGAGCAGTTCTTC. Its protein product is CTSSLGGDEQFF.

The V call is TRBV28, the J call TRBJ2-7, with D possibly being TRBD1 (6 bases). Trimming pared 2 bases from V and 2 bases from J, leaving 19 bases between. The CDR3 runs to 17 residues. Germline V gene lookup returns CDR1 MDHEN and CDR2 SYDVKM. CDR3 amino acids: CASSLVFQGTHAYEQYF. The CDR3 coding sequence is TGTGCCAGCAGTTTAGTTTTCCAGGGGACACACGCCTACGAGCAGTACTTC.

This clonotype was counted only a few times. The genes are TRBV12-3 or TRBV12-4 and TRBJ2-3; D possibly corresponds to TRBD2 (5 bases). The CDR3 consists of 13 residues. V was cut by 10 bases and J by 0 bases, with 11 bases left in between. CDR3 sequence reads: CATRAESTDTQYF. CDR3 nucleotides: TGTGCCACTCGAGCGGAAAGCACAGATACGCAGTATTTT.

This chain joins TRBV6-6 and TRBJ1-6; D is unclear. Germline values: CDR1 MNHNY, CDR2 SVGAGI (reference sequence). Trimming removed 8 bases at V and 17 bases at J, with 13 bases between. CDR3 length equals 10 residues. CDR3 DNA: TGTGCCAGCGCCTCCCAGAGGGTCCACTTT. It translates to CASASQRVHF.

V is TRBV6-6 and J is TRBJ1-5; D ambiguous. Germline V gene lookup returns CDR1 MNHNY and CDR2 SVGAGI (reference sequence). This CDR3 contains 15 residues. V shed 2 bases and J shed 1 base, with 9 bases lying between them. The CDR3 is CASSYADGSNQPQHF. The CDR3 DNA sequence: TGTGCCAGCAGTTACGCGGACGGAAGCAATCAGCCCCAGCATTTT.

This clonotype appeared a few times. V gene TRBV7-3 combines with J gene TRBJ2-1; D might be TRBD2 (6 bases). The CDR3 length is 16 residues. The ends were cut back, 2 bases at V and 5 bases at J, with 16 bases in the middle. Germline V gene sequence: CDR1 SGHTA, CDR2 FQGTGA. CDR3 in DNA: TGTGCCAGCAGCTTATCTAGCGTATATCTCGACAATGAGCAGTTCTTC. Its protein product is CASSLSSVYLDNEQFF.

Only one count was recorded for this clonotype. The chain is built from TRBV2 and TRBJ2-7; 10 nucleotides align to TRBD1. This CDR3 comprises 17 residues. V shed 3 bases and J 5 bases; nucleotides not matched to a gene: 13. CDR1 and CDR2 from the germline V gene are SNHLY and FYNNEI. The CDR3 here is CASSDRFLETGGDEQYF. As DNA, the CDR3 is TGTGCCAGCAGTGATCGGTTTTTAGAGACAGGGGGCGACGAGCAGTACTTC.

The V and J genes are TRBV25-1 and TRBJ2-1; a weak D match, TRBD2 (5 bases). V lost 2 bases, J lost 6 bases, and 11 bases lay in between. Germline V gene data show CDR1 as MGHDK and CDR2 as SYGVNS. The CDR3 has 14 residues. CDR3 protein: CASSESPSSNEQFF. The CDR3 DNA sequence: TGTGCCAGCAGTGAAAGCCCTAGCAGCAATGAGCAGTTCTTC.

This clonotype has a handful of counts. The chain is built from TRBV6-2 or TRBV6-3 and TRBJ2-7, with 12 bases that match TRBD2. J gave up 0 bases and V 5 bases, and 5 bases lay outside the gene matches. The germline CDR1 and CDR2 sequences are MNHEY and SVGEGT. The CDR3 is made up of 16 amino acids. Written as DNA, the CDR3 is TGTGCCAGCAGTACTCCTAGCGGGAGGGACTCCTACGAGCAGTACTTC. Its protein is CASSTPSGRDSYEQYF.

This clonotype was seen just once. The V and J genes are TRBV27 and TRBJ2-1, with 9 nucleotides matching TRBD2. The trim removed 0 bases at V and 9 bases at J, leaving 12 bases unmatched. Germline CDR1 MNHEY, CDR2 SMNVEV (reference sequence). The CDR3 sequence is 17 residues long. CDR3: CASSLSFSASGNSEQFF. The CDR3 DNA follows: TGTGCCAGCAGTTTATCGTTTTCGGCTAGCGGGAACAGTGAGCAGTTCTTC.

The chain combines TRBV6-2 or TRBV6-3 with TRBJ2-7, with D perhaps matching TRBD2 (5 bases). This CDR3 contains 15 residues. The germline V gene has CDR1 MNHEY and CDR2 SVGEGT. Between the trimmed V and J ends, which lost 6 bases and 5 bases, there was a span of 20 bases. The CDR3 is CASRHSSWTGDEQYF. The CDR3 DNA sequence: TGTGCCAGCAGGCATTCTTCGTGGACTGGGGACGAGCAGTACTTC.

J is TRBJ1-4 and V is TRBV3-1, with D unclear. CDR3 size: 17 residues. V was clipped by 0 bases and J by 1 base, with 12 bases between them. The germline gives CDR1 LGHDT, CDR2 YNNKEL (reference sequence). CDR3 protein: CASSQDQARLTNEKLFF. The CDR3 coding sequence is TGTGCCAGCAGCCAAGATCAGGCGCGGTTAACTAATGAAAAACTGTTTTTT. The complete variable domain, with remaining parts taken from reference TRBV3-1 and TRBJ1-4, reads DTAVSQTPKYLVTQMGNDKSIKCEQNLGHDTMYWYKQDSKKFLKIMFSYNNKELIINETVPNRFSPKSPDKAHLNLHINSLELGDSAVYFCASSQDQARLTNEKLFFGSGTQLSVL.

A few counts support this clonotype. This chain connects TRBV20-1 to TRBJ2-7, with D perhaps matching TRBD1 (5 bases). Per germline, CDR1 DFQATT and CDR2 SNEGSKA (reference sequence). This CDR3 comprises 14 residues. V was trimmed by 0 bases and J by 1 base, leaving 10 bases between them. CDR3 nucleotides: TGCAGTGCTAGAGATCTGACAGCTTCCTACGAGCAGTACTTC. It is translated as CSARDLTASYEQYF.

A note on this clonotype: This may come from a read error, since a much larger clone is one base off. The gene calls are TRBV3-1 and TRBJ2-7; 9 bases agree with TRBD1. V lost 4 bases and J lost 6; bases outside the gene matches: 7. The CDR3 length is 14 residues. In germline, CDR1 is LGHDT, CDR2 YNNKEL (reference sequence). The DNA of the CDR3 is TGTGCCAGCAGCCTCGGACAGGGGACCTTCGAGCAGTACTTC. Its protein is CASSLGQGTFEQYF.

The V and J genes are TRBV3-1 and TRBJ1-3; D unresolved. CDR1 and CDR2 from the germline V gene are LGHDT and YNNKEL (reference sequence). V lost 6 bases and J 0 bases, leaving 9 bases between the germline ends. The CDR3 totals 14 residues. CDR3 residues: CASRNSDSGNTIYF. CDR3 nucleotide sequence: TGTGCCAGCAGAAACTCGGACTCTGGAAACACCATATATTTT.

This clonotype was observed at least ten times. V is TRBV21-1 and J is TRBJ2-3. TRBV21-1 is listed as a pseudogene. The CDR3 loop spans 13 amino acids. The CDR3 sequence: CASSKENTDTQYF. As DNA, the CDR3 is TGTGCCAGCAGCAAAGAGAACACAGATACGCAGTATTTT.

This chain links TRBV6-2 or TRBV6-3 with TRBJ1-2; 8 bases line up with TRBD1. V lost 2 bases and J lost 4; bases outside the gene matches: 3. CDR3 size: 14 residues. Germline lookup yields CDR1 MNHEY and CDR2 SVGEGT. CDR3 coding DNA: TGTGCCAGCAGTTACCTGGGACAGGTCTATGGCTACACCTTC. Translation gives CASSYLGQVYGYTF.